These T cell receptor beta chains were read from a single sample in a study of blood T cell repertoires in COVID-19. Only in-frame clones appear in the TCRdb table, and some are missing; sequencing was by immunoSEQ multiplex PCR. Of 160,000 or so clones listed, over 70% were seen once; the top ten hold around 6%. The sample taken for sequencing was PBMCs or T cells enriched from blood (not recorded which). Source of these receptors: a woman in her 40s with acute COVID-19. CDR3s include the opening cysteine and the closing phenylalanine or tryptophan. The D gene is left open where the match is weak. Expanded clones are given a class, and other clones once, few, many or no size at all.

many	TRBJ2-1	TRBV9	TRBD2	TGTGCCAGCAGCGAGCTAGCGGGAGGGGGTGAGCAGTTCTTC	CASSELAGGGEQFF
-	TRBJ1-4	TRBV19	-	TGTGCCAGTAGTCATCGGGTGCAGGGCCATAATGAAAAACTGTTTTTT	CASSHRVQGHNEKLFF
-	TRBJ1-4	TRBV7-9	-	TGTGCCAGCAGCCTCGGAGCCAATGAAAAACTGTTTTTT	CASSLGANEKLFF
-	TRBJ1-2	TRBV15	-	TGTGCCACCAGCAGAGGTCTTGCCTTC	CATSRGLAF
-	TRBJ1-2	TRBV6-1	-	TGTGCCAGCAGTGAAGCCGGACTCAACTATGGCTACACCTTC	CASSEAGLNYGYTF
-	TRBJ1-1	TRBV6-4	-	TGTGCCAGCAGGGAAGGGGGGAACACTGAAGCTTTCTTT	CASREGGNTEAFF
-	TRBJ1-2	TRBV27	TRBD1	TGTGCCAGCAGCTTCTACGGGACAGTTAACGATGGCTACACCTTC	CASSFYGTVNDGYTF
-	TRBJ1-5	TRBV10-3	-	TGTGCCATCAGTGAAGGGCGGGGCAATCAGCCCCAGCATTTT	CAISEGRGNQPQHF
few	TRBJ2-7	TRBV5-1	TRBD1	TGCGCCAGCAACGTCGGGACAGGGATCTCCTACGAGCAGTACTTC	CASNVGTGISYEQYF
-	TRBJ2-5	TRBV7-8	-	TGTGCCAGCAGCTTGACAGCCCAAGAGACCCAGTACTTC	CASSLTAQETQYF
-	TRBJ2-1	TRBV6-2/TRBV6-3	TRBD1	TGTGCCAGCAGTCCCGGGACAGGGTCCCTCGGTGAGCAGTTCTTC	CASSPGTGSLGEQFF
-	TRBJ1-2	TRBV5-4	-	TGTGCCAGCAGCCCTGACGGGGTCGGCTACACCTTC	CASSPDGVGYTF
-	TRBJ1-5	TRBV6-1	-	TGTGCCAGCAGTGAAGGACTGGGTCCTATCCCCCAGCATTTT	CASSEGLGPIPQHF
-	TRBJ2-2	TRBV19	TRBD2	TGTGCCAGTAGTACCAGGACTAGCGGGAAGTCCGGGGAGCTGTTTTTT	CASSTRTSGKSGELFF
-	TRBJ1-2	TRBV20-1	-	TGCAGTGCTAGTCTTCGGGGGGGCTATGGCTACACCTTC	CSASLRGGYGYTF
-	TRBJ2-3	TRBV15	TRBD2	TGTGCCACCAGCAGGTCAACTAGCGGGGGGGGAGCAGATACGCAGTATTTT	CATSRSTSGGGADTQYF
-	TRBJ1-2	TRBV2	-	TGTGCCAGCAGTGGGAGCATGAGCTATGGCTACACCTTC	CASSGSMSYGYTF
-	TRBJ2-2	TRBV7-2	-	TGTGCCAGCAGCTTACGGACAGCCACGAACACCGGGGAGCTGTTTTTT	CASSLRTATNTGELFF
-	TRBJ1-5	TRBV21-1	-	TGTGCCAGCAGCATATCCTTCTCCGGACAGAAAAATCAGCCCCAGCATTTT	CASSISFSGQKNQPQHF
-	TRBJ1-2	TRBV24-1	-	TGTGCCACCAGTGGACAGGCAGATGGCTACACCTTC	CATSGQADGYTF
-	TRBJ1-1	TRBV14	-	TGTGCCAGCACACCACTGCGAGCACTGAACACTGAAGCTTTCTTT	CASTPLRALNTEAFF
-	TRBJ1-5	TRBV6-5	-	TGTGCCAGCAGTCAGGGTTATCAGCCCCAGCATTTT	CASSQGYQPQHF
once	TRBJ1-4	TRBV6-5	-	TGTGCCAGTTCCACGACAGTTAATGAAAAACTGTTTTTT	CASSTTVNEKLFF
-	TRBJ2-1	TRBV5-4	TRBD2	TGTGCCAGCAGCTTGGCGTCTAGCGGGACAAACTGGAATGAGCAGTTCTTC	CASSLASSGTNWNEQFF
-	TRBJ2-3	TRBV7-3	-	TGTGCCAGCAGCTTAAGCGGGGGCGCAGATACGCAGTATTTT	CASSLSGGADTQYF
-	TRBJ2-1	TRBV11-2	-	TGTGCCAGCAGCTTCTCGAGGAATGAGCAGTTCTTC	CASSFSRNEQFF
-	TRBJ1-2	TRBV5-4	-	TGTGCCAGCAGCCGCCCGGCAGGGGACTATGGCTACACCTTC	CASSRPAGDYGYTF
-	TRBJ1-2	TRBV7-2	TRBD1	TGTGCCAGCAGCTTAGCCGGACAGGTCCTTCTCTTC	CASSLAGQVLLF
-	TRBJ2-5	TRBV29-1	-	TGCAGCGTCGTTAGTGAGACCCAGTACTTC	CSVVSETQYF
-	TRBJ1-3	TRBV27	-	TGTGCCAGCAGTTTATCGATGGCATCTGGAAACACCATATATTTT	CASSLSMASGNTIYF
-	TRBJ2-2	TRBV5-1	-	TGCGCCAGCAGCTCGTGGACGATAGGGACTCTTCCCGGGGAGCTGTTTTTT	CASSSWTIGTLPGELFF
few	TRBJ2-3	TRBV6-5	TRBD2	TGTGCCAGCAGATCCGGGACTATCCAGAATACGCAGTATTTT	CASRSGTIQNTQYF
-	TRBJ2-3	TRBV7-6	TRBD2	TGTGCCAGCAGCCCAGCGGGGGCTGTAAGCACAGATACGCAGTATTTT	CASSPAGAVSTDTQYF
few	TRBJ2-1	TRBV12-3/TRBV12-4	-	TGTGCCAGCGGGAGAGGCAATGAGCAGTTCTTC	CASGRGNEQFF
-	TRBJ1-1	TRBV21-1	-	TGTGCCAGCAGGGAGCTAACTTTTGAAGCTTTCTTT	CASRELTFEAFF
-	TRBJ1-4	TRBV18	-	TGTGCCAGCTCACCACCGGTGCAGGGGTCTAATGAAAAACTGTTTTTT	CASSPPVQGSNEKLFF
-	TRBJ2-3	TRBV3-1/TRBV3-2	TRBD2	TGTGCCAGCAGCCAAGAGACTAGCGGAGGTTACACAGATACGCAGTATTTT	CASSQETSGGYTDTQYF
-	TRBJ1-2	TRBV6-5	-	TGTGCCAGCTCCGACAGGATTTTTAGTTCCGGCTACACCTTC	CASSDRIFSSGYTF
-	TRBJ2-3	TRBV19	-	TGTGCCAGTAGTCCGGTGGGCTCAGATACGCAGTATTTT	CASSPVGSDTQYF
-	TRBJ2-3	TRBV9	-	TGTGCCAGCAGCGTAGGGGCTAGCAACACAGATACGCAGTATTTT	CASSVGASNTDTQYF
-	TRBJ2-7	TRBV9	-	TGTGCCAGCAGTGCCCACGGGAGCTCCTACGAGCAGTACTTC	CASSAHGSSYEQYF
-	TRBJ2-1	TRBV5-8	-	TGTGCCAGCAGCTTGGGACCAGCAAGACAAAATGAGCAGTTCTTC	CASSLGPARQNEQFF
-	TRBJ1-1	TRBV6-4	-	TGTGCCAGGGGAGACCTCTATGAAGCTTTCTTT	CARGDLYEAFF
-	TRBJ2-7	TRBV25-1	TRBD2	TGTGCCAGCAGCCCCCGCCTAGCGGCTACCTACGAGCAGTACTTC	CASSPRLAATYEQYF
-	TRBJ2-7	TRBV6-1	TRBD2	TGTGCCAGCAGTGGGGGGAGTCCGGGACTAGCGGGGTTTTCCTACGAGCAGTACTTC	CASSGGSPGLAGFSYEQYF
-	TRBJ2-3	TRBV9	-	TGTGCCAGCAGCGTCGGGACAAGTAGCACAGATACGCAGTATTTT	CASSVGTSSTDTQYF
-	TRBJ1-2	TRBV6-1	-	TGTGCCAGCAGTGAATCGATCAGGGACTATGGCTACACCTTC	CASSESIRDYGYTF
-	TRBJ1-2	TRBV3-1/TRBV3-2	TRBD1	TGTGCCAGCAGCCTTACAGGGGGCTTCTATGGCTACACCTTC	CASSLTGGFYGYTF
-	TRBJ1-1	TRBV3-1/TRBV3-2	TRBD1	TGTGCCAGCAGCCTGGCAGGGGGGAACACTGAAGCTTTCTTT	CASSLAGGNTEAFF
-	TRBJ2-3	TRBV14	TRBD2	TGTGCCAGCAGCCTCCCTGGACTAGAAGTTGGCACAGATACGCAGTATTTT	CASSLPGLEVGTDTQYF
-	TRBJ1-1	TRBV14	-	TGTGCCAGCAGCCAAGATGGAGCAGGGGCAGATTTCTTT	CASSQDGAGADFF
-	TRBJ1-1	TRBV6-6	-	TGTGCCAGTAACCCTCAGGGGAGCACTGAAGCTTTCTTT	CASNPQGSTEAFF
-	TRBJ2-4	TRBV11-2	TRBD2	TGTGCCAGCAGCTTGTCGCCGGCCGGGGGGAACATTCAGTACTTC	CASSLSPAGGNIQYF
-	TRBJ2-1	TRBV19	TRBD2	TGTGCCAGTAGTACGCTAGCGGGAGGCTTTTACAATGAGCAGTTCTTC	CASSTLAGGFYNEQFF